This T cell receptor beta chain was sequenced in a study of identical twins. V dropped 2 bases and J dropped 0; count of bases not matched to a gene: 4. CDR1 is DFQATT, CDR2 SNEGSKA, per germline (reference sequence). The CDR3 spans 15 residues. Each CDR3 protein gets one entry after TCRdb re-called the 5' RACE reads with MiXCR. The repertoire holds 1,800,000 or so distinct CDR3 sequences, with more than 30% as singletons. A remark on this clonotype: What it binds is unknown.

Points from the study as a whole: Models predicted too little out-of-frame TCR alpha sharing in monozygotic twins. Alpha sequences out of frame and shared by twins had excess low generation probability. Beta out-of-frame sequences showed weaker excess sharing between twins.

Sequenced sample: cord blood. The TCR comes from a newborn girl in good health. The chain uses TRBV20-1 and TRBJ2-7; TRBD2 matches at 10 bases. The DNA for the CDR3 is TGCAGTGCTAGACTAGCGGGAGTAGTCTCCTACGAGCAGTACTTC. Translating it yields CSARLAGVVSYEQYF.